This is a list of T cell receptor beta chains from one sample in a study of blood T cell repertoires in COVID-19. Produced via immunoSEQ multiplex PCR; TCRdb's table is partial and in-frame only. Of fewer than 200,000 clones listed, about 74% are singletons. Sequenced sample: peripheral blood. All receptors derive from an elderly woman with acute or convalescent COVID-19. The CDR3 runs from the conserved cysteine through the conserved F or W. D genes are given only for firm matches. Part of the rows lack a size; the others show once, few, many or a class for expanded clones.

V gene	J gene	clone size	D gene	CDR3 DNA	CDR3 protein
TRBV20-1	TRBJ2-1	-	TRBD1	TGCAGTGCTGAAGACAGGGATGAGCAGTTCTTC	CSAEDRDEQFF
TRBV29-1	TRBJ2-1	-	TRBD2	TGCAGCGTTGAAAGAAGGACTAGCGGGAGATATGAGCAGTTCTTC	CSVERRTSGRYEQFF
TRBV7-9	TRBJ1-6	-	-	TGTGCCAGCAGCTTAGAGGCAGGGGCTTTCAATTCACCCCTCCACTTT	CASSLEAGAFNSPLHF
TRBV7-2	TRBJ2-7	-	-	TGTGCCAGCAGCTTACCCAGAGGTAGCTACGAGCAGTACTTC	CASSLPRGSYEQYF
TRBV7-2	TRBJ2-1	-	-	TGTGCCAGCAGCTTATTCGTTATGGCAGTTTACAATGAGCAGTTCTTC	CASSLFVMAVYNEQFF
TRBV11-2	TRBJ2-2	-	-	TGTGCCAGCGGTAGACAGAACACCGGGGAGCTGTTTTTT	CASGRQNTGELFF
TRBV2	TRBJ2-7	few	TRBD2	TGTGCCAGCAGCGAAGAAGCGGGAGGAGCCTACGAGCAGTACTTC	CASSEEAGGAYEQYF
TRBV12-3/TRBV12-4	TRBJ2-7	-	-	TGTGCCAGCAGTTTGTGGGGAGGCAGCGAGCAGTACTTC	CASSLWGGSEQYF
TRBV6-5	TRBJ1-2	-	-	TGTGCCAGCAGATCACAGGGTCTTGGCGGCTACACCTTC	CASRSQGLGGYTF
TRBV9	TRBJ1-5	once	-	TGTGCCAGCAGCGTATCAGGGAATAGCAATCAGCCCCAGCATTTT	CASSVSGNSNQPQHF
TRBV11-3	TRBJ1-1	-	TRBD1	TGTGCCAGCAGCTCGGGACAGGGGGCGGACACTGAAGCTTTCTTT	CASSSGQGADTEAFF
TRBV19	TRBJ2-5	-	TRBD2	TGTGCCAGTAGTAGAGCGGGAGGGCCTTGGGAGACCCAGTACTTC	CASSRAGGPWETQYF
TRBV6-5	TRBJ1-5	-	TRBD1	TGTGCCAGCAGGGATACAGGGGGCAATCAGCCCCAGCATTTT	CASRDTGGNQPQHF
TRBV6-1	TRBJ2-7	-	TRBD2	TGTGCCAGCAGTGAACAATTAGCGGGAGTTTCTAAGGTGCGCGAGCAGTACTTC	CASSEQLAGVSKVREQYF
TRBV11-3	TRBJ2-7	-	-	TGTGCCAGCAGCTTCGGGGATTACGAGCAGTACTTC	CASSFGDYEQYF
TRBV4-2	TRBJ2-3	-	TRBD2	TGTGCCAGCAGCCCGAGACTAGCGGACGGCAATACGCAGTATTTT	CASSPRLADGNTQYF
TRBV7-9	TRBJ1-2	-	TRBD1	TGTGCCAGCAACTTAGAGTTCCGGACAGGGGACGGCTACACCTTC	CASNLEFRTGDGYTF
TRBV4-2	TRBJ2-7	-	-	TGTGCCAGCAGCGAAGGACACGGGGCCTACGAGCAGTACTTC	CASSEGHGAYEQYF
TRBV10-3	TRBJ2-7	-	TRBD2	TGTGCCATCAGTGAGTCTACGGGGGGTGTCTACGAGCAGTACTTC	CAISESTGGVYEQYF
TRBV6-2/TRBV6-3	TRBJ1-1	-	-	TGTGCCAGCAGCCTAAGCATCATTCGGGGTCTAGAAGCTTTCTTT	CASSLSIIRGLEAFF
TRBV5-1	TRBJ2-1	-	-	TGCGCCAGCAGCGTTGACTTCAACAATGAGCAGTTCTTC	CASSVDFNNEQFF
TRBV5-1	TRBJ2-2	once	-	TGCGCCAGCAGCTTGGTTGGGCAGAGTTACACCGGGGAGCTGTTTTTT	CASSLVGQSYTGELFF
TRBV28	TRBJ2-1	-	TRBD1	TGTGCCAGCAGTTTCGGGGACAGAGTGTACAATGAGCAGTTCTTC	CASSFGDRVYNEQFF
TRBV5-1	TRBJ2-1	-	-	TGCGCCAGCAGCTTGGACTCCTCCTACAATGAGCAGTTCTTC	CASSLDSSYNEQFF
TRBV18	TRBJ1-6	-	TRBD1	TGTGCCAGCTCACCGGACAGGGCTAATTCACCCCTCCACTTT	CASSPDRANSPLHF
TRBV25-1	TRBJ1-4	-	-	TGTGCCAGCAGTGATCAGGGTGATCCGACTAATGAAAAACTGTTTTTT	CASSDQGDPTNEKLFF
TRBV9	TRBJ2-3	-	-	TGTGCCAGCAGCGCACAGGTGGGCACAGATACGCAGTATTTT	CASSAQVGTDTQYF
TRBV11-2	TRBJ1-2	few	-	TGTGCCAGCAGCCTACCCCAGGGAAGCTATGGCTACACCTTC	CASSLPQGSYGYTF
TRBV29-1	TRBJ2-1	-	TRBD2	TGCAGCGTTGAGGTCGGGACTAGCGATGAGTCCTACAATGAGCAGTTCTTC	CSVEVGTSDESYNEQFF
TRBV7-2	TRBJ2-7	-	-	TGTGCCAGCAGCTCGATCCGGGGTGGGGGGTTTTACGAGCAGTACTTC	CASSSIRGGGFYEQYF